Each of the 5 T cell receptor beta chains below was sequenced from the same sample in a study of shared T cell receptors in the human thymus (TCRdb year 2021). The library relied on the immunoSEQ multiplex PCR assay. Entries here come from immuneACCESS through TCRdb and include only in-frame sequences with V and J called. Some clones fail to appear in such tables; in the studies checked, an unresolved V gene covers under half of the shortfall, and the cause of the remainder is unknown. In this sample the table shows about 710,000 clones, about 87% of which occur a single time. About 0.0094% of the sample rests with the top ten. The data also belong to a second study, concerning human thymus T cells.

The sequenced sample was thymocytes. The receptors were gathered from a boy under two years old with a congenital heart defect. Donor details come from another sample of the same person, matched by shared clones.

This chain uses TRBV4-1 with TRBJ2-7; tentative D call: TRBD1 (5 bases). The CDR3 is 17 residues long. Deletions cut 1 base from V and 3 bases from J, with 19 bases between. The germline gives CDR1 MGHRA, CDR2 YSYEKL. CDR3 protein: CASSQAFMGLENYEQYF. Written as DNA, the CDR3 is TGCGCCAGCAGCCAAGCTTTCATGGGGCTAGAGAACTACGAGCAGTACTTC.

This chain connects TRBV7-6 to TRBJ1-1; D is ambiguous. This CDR3 spans 16 amino acids. Germline V gene lookup returns CDR1 SGHVS and CDR2 FNYEAQ. V lost 1 base, J lost 0 bases, and 12 bases lay in between. This CDR3 reads CASSLDGRIMNTEAFF. The CDR3, as DNA: TGTGCCAGCAGCTTAGATGGCAGGATCATGAACACTGAAGCTTTCTTT.

This sequence joins TRBV28 and TRBJ1-3; 7 bases match TRBD1. Germline CDR1 reads MDHEN; CDR2 reads SYDVKM. CDR3 length equals 15 residues. J gave up 11 bases and V 5 bases, and 15 bases lay outside the gene matches. CDR3 residues: CASSAPGTVPISIYF. The CDR3 DNA reads as TGTGCCAGCAGTGCCCCCGGGACAGTGCCTATCTCCATATATTTT.

The V gene is TRBV5-6, the J gene TRBJ2-5, with unresolved D. This CDR3 contains 17 residues. Germline CDR1 SGHDT, CDR2 YYEEEE. V dropped 1 base and J dropped 5 bases, with 21 bases sitting between them. CDR3 region: CASSLINSSGNGETQYF. CDR3 coding DNA: TGTGCCAGCAGCTTGATAAATTCCTCGGGTAACGGGGAGACCCAGTACTTC.

The chain couples TRBV4-3 to TRBJ1-5, with 9 bases aligning to TRBD1. Germline V CDR1 and CDR2: LGHNA, YSLEER. The trim removed 0 bases at V and 1 base at J, leaving 10 bases unmatched. This CDR3 is built from 19 residues. The CDR3 is CASSQDLGTGKGSNQPQHF. The CDR3 DNA reads TGCGCCAGCAGCCAAGATCTGGGGACAGGGAAGGGGAGCAATCAGCCCCAGCATTTT.